This TCR beta chain was identified during a study of T cells in Graves' hyperthyroidism and ophthalmopathy. This CDR3 has 14 amino acids. V shed 9 bases, J shed 5 bases, and the junction held 9 bases outside the gene matches. What was amplified from RNA transcripts were TCR beta CDR3 regions. Primed by the HTBI set, a first-round RT-PCR was run on the TCR CDR3. TCRdb re-derived calls from the multiplex PCR reads in MiXCR, one entry per CDR3 protein. The data hold about 320,000 distinct CDR3 sequences, with roughly 15% observed a single time. This clonotype was sampled from a man aged 25 to 45 with Graves' hyperthyroidism. V gene TRBV12-3 or TRBV12-4 combines with J gene TRBJ2-5, with TRBD2 matching 10 bases. The sequenced sample consisted of blood. DNA of the CDR3: TGTGCCAGTGCCAGCGGGAGGGCCTTTGAGACCCAGTACTTC. Translating it yields CASASGRAFETQYF.